This TCR beta chain was profiled in a study of blood T cell repertoires in COVID-19. Background on the study: PBMCs, B-cell-depleted T cells, or T cells were the source of the cDNA or gDNA that made up the material.

This clone was counted a few times. CDR1 is SGDLS, CDR2 YYNGEE, per germline. This CDR3 contains 14 residues. V gave up 0 bases and J gave up 3 bases, with 8 bases separating them. Per the original data handling: Amplifying reference gene primers gave estimates of nucleated cell counts. The method was immunoSEQ multiplex PCR; TCRdb's version includes in-frame clones alone and lacks a portion of them. V, J and clone size are those of that table, while D and trimming were read from the DNA. This sample carries fewer than 85,000 clones, around 77% of them seen once, and the ten largest clones take approximately 2.3%.

The specimen sequenced was peripheral blood. This chain uses TRBV9 with TRBJ2-3; D remains ambiguous. The source is a man aged 65 to 79 with COVID-19, enrolled during active disease. CDR3 residues: CASSVDPGTDTQYF. The DNA of the CDR3 is TGTGCCAGCAGCGTAGACCCCGGGACAGATACGCAGTATTTT. The variable domain in full, with the rest retrieved from reference TRBV9 and TRBJ2-3, is DSGVTQTPKHLITATGQRVTLRCSPRSGDLSVYWYQQSLDQGLQFLIQYYNGEERAKGNILERFSAQQFPDLHSELNLSSLELGDSALYFCASSVDPGTDTQYFGPGTRLTVL.